Listed below are T cell receptor beta chains from one sample, sequenced in a study of CD8 T cells in ankylosing spondylitis. Via MiXCR, TCRdb re-called the 5' RACE reads, giving one row per CDR3 protein. The sample carries hundreds of thousands of distinct CDR3 sequences, more than 25% recorded once. Sequenced material: blood, either unsorted or a sorted T cell fraction (not recorded which). These TCRs come from a male donor with ankylosing spondylitis. The conserved cysteine and the conserved F or W are not part of the CDR3 here.

TRBV7-9 ASSLGGSGRAKNIQY
TRBV10-3 AISELGTGDQTQY
TRBV5-5 ASSSLTGQVVGNTIY
TRBV12-3/TRBV12-4 ASRRQGLVQTQY
TRBV4-2 ASSQVSLAGGGEQF
TRBV7-2 ASTQGGAGNQPQH
TRBV29-1 SVRTGPLTDTQY
TRBV15 ATSRDPSGYNEQF
TRBV6-1 ASSENTLGTQY
TRBV15 ATSRDPTAYEQY
TRBV18 ASSRRTGGGFEAF
TRBV12-3/TRBV12-4 ASSLGQSHTGELF
TRBV4-2 ASSQSGGRGSTDTQY
TRBV5-1 ASSSGQGARDTQY
TRBV20-1 SARDLRGLAGGPRQETQY
TRBV5-6 ASSLGFRQDSYEQY
TRBV11-2 ASSLLLSSYNEQF
TRBV10-3 AISGLAGVWEQF
TRBV11-2 ASSLGYSGETQY
TRBV7-9 ASSSIYAYEQY
TRBV5-1 ASSLQPRDTQHGANVLT
TRBV29-1 SVGQGDEQF
TRBV11-1 ASSLVVGTRGSGVDNVQF
TRBV29-1 SASSGRFPGELF
TRBV12-3/TRBV12-4 ASRPTGSADTQY
TRBV15 ATSRDPEGGDEKLF
TRBV12-3/TRBV12-4 ASNPDRDHNVLT
TRBV5-1 ASSSYGDGELF
TRBV21-1 ASSKRGLLASGNQPQH
TRBV6-2/TRBV6-3 ASRHTVYEQF
TRBV20-1 SAGTGTGAYGYT
TRBV11-3 ATSRINYGYT
TRBV12-3/TRBV12-4 ASSHTGGASTEAF
TRBV12-3/TRBV12-4 ASSLGSNQPQH
TRBV5-1 ASPWGGTNEQF
TRBV9 ASSFRLAQSSTDTQY
TRBV2 ASSRFQGSDYGYT
TRBV5-1 ASSLRTGGNYGYT
TRBV6-1 ASRASAGYGNEQF
TRBV28 ASSWRNSGNTIY
TRBV20-1 SAPGSGDREQY
TRBV20-1 SAGPFDRDTEAF
TRBV12-3/TRBV12-4 ASRTSGRGSYNEQF
TRBV15 ATSREWREGRGEQF
TRBV3-1 ASSQARQASRTEAF